This TCR beta chain was recorded in a study of response to subunit inactivated influenza vaccine. Notes on the study in general: The authors offered the suggestion that each seasonal influenza vaccination recruits few new T cells.

Using its own MiXCR run on the RT-PCR reads, TCRdb lists one record per CDR3 protein. The sample includes about 650,000 distinct CDR3 sequences, 13% to 15% seen only once; the top ten take around 7.6%. As for this clonotype: Its antigen is unknown.

V lost 5 bases to trimming and J lost 2 bases; unmatched junction nucleotides: 7. The V gene's germline CDR1 is SGHAT and CDR2 FQNNGV. The CDR3 consists of 15 residues. The TCR was taken from a man aged 50 or older who received an inactivated influenza vaccine. This material consisted of PBMCs from blood, taken around two weeks before vaccination. This chain connects TRBV11-2 to TRBJ2-7; 9 bases agree with TRBD2. The CDR3 sequence: CASSPGTSLTYEQYF. The CDR3 bases are TGTGCCAGCAGCCCCGGGACTAGCCTCACCTACGAGCAGTACTTC. The full variable domain, with the rest looked up from reference TRBV11-2 and TRBJ2-7, is EAGVAQSPRYKIIEKRQSVAFWCNPISGHATLYWYQQILGQGPKLLIQFQNNGVVDDSQLPKDRFSAERLKGVDSTLKIQPAKLEDSAVYLCASSPGTSLTYEQYFGPGTRLTVT.